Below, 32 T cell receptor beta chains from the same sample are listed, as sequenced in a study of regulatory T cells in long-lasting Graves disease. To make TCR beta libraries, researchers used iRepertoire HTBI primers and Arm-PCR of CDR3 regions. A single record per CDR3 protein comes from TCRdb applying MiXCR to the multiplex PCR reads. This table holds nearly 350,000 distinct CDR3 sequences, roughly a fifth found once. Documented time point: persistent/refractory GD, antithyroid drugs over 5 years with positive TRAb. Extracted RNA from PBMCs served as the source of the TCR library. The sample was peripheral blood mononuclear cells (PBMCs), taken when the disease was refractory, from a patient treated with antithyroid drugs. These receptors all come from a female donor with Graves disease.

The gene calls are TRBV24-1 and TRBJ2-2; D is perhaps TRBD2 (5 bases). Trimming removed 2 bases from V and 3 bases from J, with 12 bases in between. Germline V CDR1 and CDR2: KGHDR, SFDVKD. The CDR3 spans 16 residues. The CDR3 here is CATSDSRAADTGELFF. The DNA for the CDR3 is TGTGCCACCAGTGATTCTCGAGCGGCCGACACCGGGGAGCTGTTTTTT.

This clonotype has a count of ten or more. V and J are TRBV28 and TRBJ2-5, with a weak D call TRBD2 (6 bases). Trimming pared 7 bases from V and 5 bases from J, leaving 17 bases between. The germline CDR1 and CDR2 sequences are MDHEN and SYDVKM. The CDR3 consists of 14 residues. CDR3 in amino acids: CASTLAKHRETQYF. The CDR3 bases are TGTGCCAGCACCCTAGCGAAACATAGGGAGACCCAGTACTTC.

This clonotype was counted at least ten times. CDR3 sequence: CASSYGPKYEQYF. In DNA, the CDR3 is TGTGCCAGCAGTTACGGGCCCAAGTACGAGCAGTACTTC. V gene TRBV6-5 combines with J gene TRBJ2-7; D remains ambiguous. This CDR3 comprises 13 residues. V was pared by 2 bases and J by 4 bases, with 9 bases between. Germline loops: CDR1 MNHEY, CDR2 SVGAGI.

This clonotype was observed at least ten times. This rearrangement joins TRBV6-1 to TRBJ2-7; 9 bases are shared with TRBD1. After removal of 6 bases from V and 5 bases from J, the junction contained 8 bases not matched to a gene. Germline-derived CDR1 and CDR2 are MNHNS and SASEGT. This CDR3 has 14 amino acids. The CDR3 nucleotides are TGTGCCAGCAGGAGCAGGACAGGGGTCCACGAGCAGTACTTC. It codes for CASRSRTGVHEQYF.

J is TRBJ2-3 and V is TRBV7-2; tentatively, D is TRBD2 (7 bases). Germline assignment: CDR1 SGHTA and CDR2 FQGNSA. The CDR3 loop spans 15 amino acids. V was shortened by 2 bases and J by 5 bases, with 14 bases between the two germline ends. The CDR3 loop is CASSLIGGAVDTQYF. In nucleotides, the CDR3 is TGTGCCAGCAGCTTAATAGGGGGGGCTGTAGATACGCAGTATTTT.

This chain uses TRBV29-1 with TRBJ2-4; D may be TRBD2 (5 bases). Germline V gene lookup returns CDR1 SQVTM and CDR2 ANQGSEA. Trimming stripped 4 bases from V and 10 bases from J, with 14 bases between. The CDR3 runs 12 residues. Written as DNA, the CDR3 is TGCAGCGTTGGTCTACTAGGGTCTATTCAGTACTTC. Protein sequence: CSVGLLGSIQYF.

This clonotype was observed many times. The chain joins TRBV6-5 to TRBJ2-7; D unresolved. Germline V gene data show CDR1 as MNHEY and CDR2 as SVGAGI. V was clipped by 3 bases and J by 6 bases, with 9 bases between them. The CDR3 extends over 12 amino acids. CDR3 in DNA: TGTGCCAGCAGTTATCCCACGGGCGAGCAGTACTTC. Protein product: CASSYPTGEQYF.

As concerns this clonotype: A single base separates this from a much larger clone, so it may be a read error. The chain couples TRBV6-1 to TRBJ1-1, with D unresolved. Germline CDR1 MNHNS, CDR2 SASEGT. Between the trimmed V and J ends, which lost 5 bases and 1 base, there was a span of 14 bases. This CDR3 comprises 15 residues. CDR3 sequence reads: CASSLRIEWNTEAFF. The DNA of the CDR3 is TGTGCCAGCAGTCTTCGGATAGAGTGGAACACTGAAGCTTTCTTT.

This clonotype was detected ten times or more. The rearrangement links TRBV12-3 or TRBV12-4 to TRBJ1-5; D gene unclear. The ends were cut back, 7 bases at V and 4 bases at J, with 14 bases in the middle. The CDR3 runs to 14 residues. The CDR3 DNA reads TGTGCCAGCACTTCCAGTTGGGAGAATCAGCCCCAGCATTTT. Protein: CASTSSWENQPQHF.

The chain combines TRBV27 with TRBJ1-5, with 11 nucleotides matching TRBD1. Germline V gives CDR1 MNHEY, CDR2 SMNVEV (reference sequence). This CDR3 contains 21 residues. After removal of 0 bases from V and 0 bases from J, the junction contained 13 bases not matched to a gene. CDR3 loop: CASSLSSPDRGRRYSNQPQHF. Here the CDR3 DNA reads TGTGCCAGCAGTTTATCTAGCCCGGACAGGGGGCGCCGCTATAGCAATCAGCCCCAGCATTTT.

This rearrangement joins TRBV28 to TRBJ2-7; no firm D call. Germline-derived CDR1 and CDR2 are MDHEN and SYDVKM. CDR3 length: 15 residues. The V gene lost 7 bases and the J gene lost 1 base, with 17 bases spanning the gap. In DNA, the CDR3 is TGTGCCAGCACCTCGACTTTTCGGTTTTCCTACGAGCAGTACTTC. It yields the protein CASTSTFRFSYEQYF.

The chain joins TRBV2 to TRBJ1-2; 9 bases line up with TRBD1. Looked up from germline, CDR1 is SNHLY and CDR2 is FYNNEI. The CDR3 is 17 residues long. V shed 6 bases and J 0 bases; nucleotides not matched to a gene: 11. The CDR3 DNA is TGTGCCAGCAGCGCGGGACAGGGTCGGGGGGCTAACTATGGCTACACCTTC. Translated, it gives CASSAGQGRGANYGYTF.

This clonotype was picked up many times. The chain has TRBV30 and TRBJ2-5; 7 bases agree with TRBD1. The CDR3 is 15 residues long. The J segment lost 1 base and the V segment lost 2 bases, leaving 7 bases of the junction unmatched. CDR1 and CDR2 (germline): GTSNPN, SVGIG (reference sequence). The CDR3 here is CAWSSQGSLQETQYF. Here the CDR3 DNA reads TGTGCCTGGAGTTCACAGGGGTCCCTCCAAGAGACCCAGTACTTC. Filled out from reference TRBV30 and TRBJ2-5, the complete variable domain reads SQTIHQWPATLVQPVGSPLSLECTVEGTSNPNLYWYRQAAGRGLQLLFYSVGIGQISSEVPQNLSASRPQDRQFILSSKKLLLSDSGFYLCAWSSQGSLQETQYFGPGTRLLVL.

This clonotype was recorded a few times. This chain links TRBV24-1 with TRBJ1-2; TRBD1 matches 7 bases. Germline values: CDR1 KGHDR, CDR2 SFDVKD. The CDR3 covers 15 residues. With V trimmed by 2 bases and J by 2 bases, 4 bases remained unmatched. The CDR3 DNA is TGTGCCACCAGTGATTCAACAGGGGCCAACTATGGCTACACCTTC. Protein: CATSDSTGANYGYTF.

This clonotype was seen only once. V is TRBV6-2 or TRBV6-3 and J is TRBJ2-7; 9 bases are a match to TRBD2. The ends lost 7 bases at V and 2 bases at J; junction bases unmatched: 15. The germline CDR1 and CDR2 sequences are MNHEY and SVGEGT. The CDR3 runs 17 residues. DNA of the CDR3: TGTGCCAGCAATCCGAGGTCTAGCGGGATCCCGCCCTACGAGCAGTACTTC. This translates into CASNPRSSGIPPYEQYF.

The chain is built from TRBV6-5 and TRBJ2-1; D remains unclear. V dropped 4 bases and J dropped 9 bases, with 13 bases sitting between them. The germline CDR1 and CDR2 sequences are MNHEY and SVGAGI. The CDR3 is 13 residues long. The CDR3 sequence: CASSSWTVSEQFF. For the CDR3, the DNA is TGTGCCAGCAGTTCTTGGACGGTGAGTGAGCAGTTCTTC.

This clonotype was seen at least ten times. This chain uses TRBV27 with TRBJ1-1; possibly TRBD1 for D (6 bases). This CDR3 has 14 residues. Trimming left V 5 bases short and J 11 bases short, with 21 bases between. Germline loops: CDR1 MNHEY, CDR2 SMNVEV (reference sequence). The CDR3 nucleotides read TGTGCCAGCAGTGGTCCCGGACAGACCCGCGGGGCTTTCTTT. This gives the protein CASSGPGQTRGAFF.

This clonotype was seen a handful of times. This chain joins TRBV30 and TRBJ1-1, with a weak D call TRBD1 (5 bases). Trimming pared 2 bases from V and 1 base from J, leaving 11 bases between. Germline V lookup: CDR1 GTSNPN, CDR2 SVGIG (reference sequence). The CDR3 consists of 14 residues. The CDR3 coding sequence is TGTGCCTGGAGTCCAGGGTCTACGAACACTGAAGCTTTCTTT. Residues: CAWSPGSTNTEAFF.

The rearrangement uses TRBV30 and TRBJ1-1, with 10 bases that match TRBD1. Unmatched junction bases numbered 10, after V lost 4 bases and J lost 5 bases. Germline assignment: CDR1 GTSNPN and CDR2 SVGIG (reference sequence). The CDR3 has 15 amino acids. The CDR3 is CAWKRDRGRVTEAFF. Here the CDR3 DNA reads TGTGCCTGGAAGAGGGACAGGGGAAGGGTTACTGAAGCTTTCTTT.

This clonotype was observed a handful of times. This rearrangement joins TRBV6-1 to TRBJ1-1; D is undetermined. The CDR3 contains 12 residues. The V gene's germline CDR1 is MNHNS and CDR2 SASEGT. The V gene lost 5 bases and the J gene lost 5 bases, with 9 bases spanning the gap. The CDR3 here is CASSIIRTEAFF. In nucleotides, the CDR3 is TGTGCCAGCAGTATTATCAGGACTGAAGCTTTCTTT.

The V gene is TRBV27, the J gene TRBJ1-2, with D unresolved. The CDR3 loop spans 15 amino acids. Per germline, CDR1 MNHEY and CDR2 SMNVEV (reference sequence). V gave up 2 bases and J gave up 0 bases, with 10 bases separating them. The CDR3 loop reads CASSLMSGANYGYTF. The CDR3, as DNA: TGTGCCAGCAGTTTAATGTCAGGAGCTAACTATGGCTACACCTTC.

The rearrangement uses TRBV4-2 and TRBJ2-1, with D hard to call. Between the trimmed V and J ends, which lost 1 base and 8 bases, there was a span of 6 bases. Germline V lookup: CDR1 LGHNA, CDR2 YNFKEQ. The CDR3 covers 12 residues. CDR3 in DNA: TGTGCCAGCAGCCAAGGAGTGGATGAGCAGTTCTTC. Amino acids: CASSQGVDEQFF.

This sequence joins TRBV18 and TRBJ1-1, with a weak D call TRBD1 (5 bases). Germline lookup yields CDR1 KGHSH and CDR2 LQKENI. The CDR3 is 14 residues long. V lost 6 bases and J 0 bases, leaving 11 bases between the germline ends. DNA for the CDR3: TGTGCCAGCTCGGGCGGGACCGTGAACACTGAAGCTTTCTTT. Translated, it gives CASSGGTVNTEAFF.

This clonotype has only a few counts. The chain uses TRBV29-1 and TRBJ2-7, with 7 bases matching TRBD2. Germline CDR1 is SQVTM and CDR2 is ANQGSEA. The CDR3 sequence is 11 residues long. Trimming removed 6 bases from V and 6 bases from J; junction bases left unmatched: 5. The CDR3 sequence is CSVHSSGEQYF. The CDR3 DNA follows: TGCAGCGTGCACTCTAGCGGCGAGCAGTACTTC.

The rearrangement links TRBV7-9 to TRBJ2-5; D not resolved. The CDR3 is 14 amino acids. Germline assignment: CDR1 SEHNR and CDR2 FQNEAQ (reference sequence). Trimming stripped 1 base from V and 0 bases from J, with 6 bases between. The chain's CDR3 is CASSLEVYQETQYF. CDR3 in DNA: TGTGCCAGCAGCTTAGAGGTTTACCAAGAGACCCAGTACTTC.

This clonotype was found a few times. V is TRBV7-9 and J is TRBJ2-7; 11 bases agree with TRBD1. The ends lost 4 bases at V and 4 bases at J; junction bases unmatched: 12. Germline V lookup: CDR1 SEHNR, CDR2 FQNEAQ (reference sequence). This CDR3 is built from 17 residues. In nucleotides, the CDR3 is TGTGCCAGCAGCTACGGACAGGGGGCTGCTGATTGGTACGAGCAGTACTTC. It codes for CASSYGQGAADWYEQYF.

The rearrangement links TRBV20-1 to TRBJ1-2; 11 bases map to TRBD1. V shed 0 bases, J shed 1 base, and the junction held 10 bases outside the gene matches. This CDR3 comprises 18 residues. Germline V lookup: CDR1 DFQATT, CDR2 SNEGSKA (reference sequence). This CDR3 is CSARDTDRGRRNNYGYTF. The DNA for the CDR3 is TGCAGTGCTAGAGATACGGACAGGGGGCGTCGTAATAACTATGGCTACACCTTC.

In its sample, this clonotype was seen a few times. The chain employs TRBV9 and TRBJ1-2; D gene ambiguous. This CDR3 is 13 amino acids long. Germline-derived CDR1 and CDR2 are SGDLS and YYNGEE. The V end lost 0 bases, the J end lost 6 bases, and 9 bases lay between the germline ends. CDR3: CASSVVSGNGYTF. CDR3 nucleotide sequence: TGTGCCAGCAGCGTAGTCTCAGGCAATGGCTACACCTTC.

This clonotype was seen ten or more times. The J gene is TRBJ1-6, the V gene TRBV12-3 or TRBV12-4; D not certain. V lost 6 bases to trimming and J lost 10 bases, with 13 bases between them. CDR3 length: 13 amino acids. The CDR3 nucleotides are TGTGCCAGCAGCCGCAGGTCGGAGTCACCCCTCCACTTT. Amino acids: CASSRRSESPLHF.

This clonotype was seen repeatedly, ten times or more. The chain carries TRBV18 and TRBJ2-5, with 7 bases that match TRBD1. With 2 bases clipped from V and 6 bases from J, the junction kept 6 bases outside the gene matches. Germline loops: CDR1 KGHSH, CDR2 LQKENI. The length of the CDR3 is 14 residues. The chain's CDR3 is CASSPGQVGKTQYF. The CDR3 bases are TGTGCCAGCTCACCAGGACAGGTGGGAAAGACCCAGTACTTC.

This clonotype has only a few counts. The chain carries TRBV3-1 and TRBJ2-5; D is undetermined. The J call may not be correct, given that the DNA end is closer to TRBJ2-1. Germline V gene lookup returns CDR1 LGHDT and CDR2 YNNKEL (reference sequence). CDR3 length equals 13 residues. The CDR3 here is CASSQESYNEQFF. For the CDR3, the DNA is TGTGCCAGCAGCCAAGAAAGCTATAATGAGCAGTTCTTC.

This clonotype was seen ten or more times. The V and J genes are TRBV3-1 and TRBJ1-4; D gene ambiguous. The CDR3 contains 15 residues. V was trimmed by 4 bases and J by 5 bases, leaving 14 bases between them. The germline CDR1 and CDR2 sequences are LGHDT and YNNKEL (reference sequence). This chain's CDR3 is CASSLRRDQNEKLFF. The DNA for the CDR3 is TGTGCCAGCAGCCTACGAAGAGACCAAAATGAAAAACTGTTTTTT.